This T cell receptor beta chain stems from a study of read filtering for tumor transcriptome and immune sequencing (dated by TCRdb to the early 2020s). General notes on the study: The cohort was composed of 17 to 20 male and roughly 13 female patients, with a mean age of approximately 66 years and an age range of about 40 to 90. Under revised international staging, roughly 8 patients fell into R-ISS I, 15 to 20 into R-ISS II and 7 into R-ISS III. After DNase treatment, whole-transcriptome libraries were prepared with the TruSeq RNA Access Library Prep Kit. TCR-region mapped reads per sample ranged from about 4 to 10.27 million with IR-seq versus only roughly 75 to 1273 with RNA-seq. The study compared TCR repertoires from targeted immune repertoire sequencing and bulk whole-transcriptome sequencing run on the same bone marrow samples. A main aim was a read-filtering strategy for immune repertoire data, specifically whether clonotypes supported by a single read should be removed.

The Immunoverse kit was used to build TCR libraries from about 430 ng RNA, with molecular barcoded adaptors covering alpha/delta and beta/gamma chains. TCR library preparation used the same RNA that was used for transcriptome sequencing. TCR libraries were sequenced on an Illumina HiSeq 4000 with 2 x 150 cycles. The original methods were these. With MiXCR, TCR reads were aligned to human V, D, J and C references and assembled into CDR3 clonotypes, with quality filtering and error correction included. Clonotype counts and gene usage diversity were analyzed with the tcR package in R. For inspection of raw mapping reads, RNA-seq reads were mapped by STAR aligner version 2.5.3a onto GRCh37 of the human genome. IR-seq fastq files were randomly downsampled with Seqtk 1.3 to test the effect of sequencing depth on detected clonotypes. TCRdb itself trimmed the public reads at Q25 with fastp, ran MiXCR and retained productive beta chains. Records with the same CDR3 protein are collapsed into one entry carrying the most frequent genes and DNA. TCRdb's processing, not the study's, gives the V and J calls here. The sample contains some 30,000 distinct CDR3 sequences, about 18% of them found a single time. The top ten clonotypes cover 16% of the sample.

Bone marrow was sampled from every patient at the time of active disease. Ficoll-Hypaque density gradient centrifugation was used to isolate the bone marrow mononuclear cells. Myeloma plasma cells were removed and CD138-negative cells were obtained by negative selection following labeling with CD138 magnetic microbeads on a MACS separator. The purity of the isolated cells was checked by flow cytometry with CD138 antibodies on an Attune NxT. Total RNA was extracted using TRIzol reagent and was quantified on a NanoDrop spectrophotometer. For each patient, the CD138-negative bone marrow sample underwent paired RNA-seq and IR-seq. Regarding this clonotype: Its binding antigen is unknown. A much larger clone sits a single nucleotide away, making a read error possible.

From the germline V gene, CDR1 is KGHDR and CDR2 is SFDVKD. The cysteine opens and the phenylalanine closes a CDR3 of 16 amino acids. Only the CDR3 region is kept as DNA, spanning 48 bases read in frame from base 1. What the study reported, not specific to this receptor: Rather than purified T cells, the sorted CD138-negative fraction was a mixed bone marrow immune population. Single-read clonotypes made up 80% to 85% of clonotypes but about 3.3% of total reads in IR-seq, and over 60% of clonotypes and approximately 45% of reads in RNA-seq. Removing single-read clonotypes increased the correlation between IR-seq and RNA-seq shared clonotype proportions. IR-seq captured clonotypes at much higher depth and more reliably than RNA-seq, and smaller IR-seq throughput sufficed to identify most shared clonotypes.

The receptor chain draws on TRBV24-1 and TRBJ2-5; 8 central bases correspond to TRBD2. The sequenced material came from a population of CD138-negative cells sorted from bone marrow. The cell subset or site label here, explained by the study, means: bone marrow mononuclear cells depleted of CD138+ plasma/myeloma cells by negative magnetic selection. The sequence came from a donor at least 40 years old with multiple myeloma. The DNA is TGTGGCACCAGTGATTATACTAGCGGAAAACAAGAGACCCAGTACTTC. This sequence encodes CGTSDYTSGKQETQYF.